Listed below are T cell receptor beta chains from one sample, sequenced in a study of blood T cell repertoires in COVID-19. Clones were read by immunoSEQ multiplex PCR, and TCRdb kept only the in-frame ones, dropping some. The sample consists of about 190,000 clones, approximately 86% of them appearing once. Sequences were obtained from PBMCs or T cells enriched from blood (not recorded which). The origin of the receptors is a woman in her forties in a cohort exposed to, infected with or recovered from COVID-19 (not recorded which). Both conserved end residues are part of each CDR3. Each record gives: J gene, clone size, CDR3 length, D gene, V gene, CDR3 protein, CDR3 DNA. D genes are given only for firm matches. Some rows mark clone size as missing; the rest say once, few, many or name a class of expanded clone.

j_call: TRBJ2-1
clone_size: -
cdr3_length: 13
d_call: -
v_call: TRBV7-7
cdr3_aa: CASSFDLYNEQFF
cdr3_nt: TGTGCCAGCAGCTTTGACTTGTACAATGAGCAGTTCTTC

j_call: TRBJ1-1
clone_size: -
cdr3_length: 15
d_call: -
v_call: TRBV5-4
cdr3_aa: CASSLDSSMNTEAFF
cdr3_nt: TGTGCCAGCAGCTTAGACAGTTCCATGAACACTGAAGCTTTCTTT

j_call: TRBJ2-7
clone_size: -
cdr3_length: 16
d_call: -
v_call: TRBV2
cdr3_aa: CASSEEGGRGFLEQYF
cdr3_nt: TGTGCCAGCAGTGAAGAGGGGGGCAGGGGGTTTCTCGAGCAGTACTTC

j_call: TRBJ2-3
clone_size: -
cdr3_length: 15
d_call: TRBD2
v_call: TRBV10-3
cdr3_aa: CAISAASGGADTQYF
cdr3_nt: TGTGCCATCAGTGCAGCTAGCGGGGGGGCTGATACGCAGTATTTT

j_call: TRBJ1-6
clone_size: once
cdr3_length: 12
d_call: -
v_call: TRBV7-9
cdr3_aa: CASSLELKTLHF
cdr3_nt: TGTGCCAGCAGCTTAGAGCTTAAGACCCTCCACTTT

j_call: TRBJ1-5
clone_size: -
cdr3_length: 15
d_call: TRBD1
v_call: TRBV19
cdr3_aa: CASWDRAKGNQPQHF
cdr3_nt: TGTGCCAGTTGGGACAGGGCAAAGGGCAATCAGCCCCAGCATTTT

j_call: TRBJ2-5
clone_size: -
cdr3_length: 16
d_call: -
v_call: TRBV5-1
cdr3_aa: CASSLGGKWGQETQYF
cdr3_nt: TGCGCCAGCAGCTTGGGAGGGAAGTGGGGCCAAGAGACCCAGTACTTC

j_call: TRBJ2-7
clone_size: -
cdr3_length: 14
d_call: -
v_call: TRBV27
cdr3_aa: CASSLGRGRHEQYF
cdr3_nt: TGTGCCAGCAGCTTGGGGCGGGGACGCCACGAGCAGTACTTC

j_call: TRBJ1-2
clone_size: once
cdr3_length: 14
d_call: -
v_call: TRBV19
cdr3_aa: CASSMGRANYGYTF
cdr3_nt: TGTGCCAGTAGTATGGGCAGGGCTAACTATGGCTACACCTTC

j_call: TRBJ1-2
clone_size: -
cdr3_length: 14
d_call: TRBD1
v_call: TRBV7-9
cdr3_aa: CASSGGTGYDGYTF
cdr3_nt: TGTGCCAGCAGCGGGGGGACAGGGTACGATGGCTACACCTTC

j_call: TRBJ2-1
clone_size: -
cdr3_length: 16
d_call: TRBD2
v_call: TRBV6-2/TRBV6-3
cdr3_aa: CASSYSIAGGLNEQFF
cdr3_nt: TGTGCCAGCAGTTACTCCATAGCGGGAGGTCTTAATGAGCAGTTCTTC

j_call: TRBJ1-2
clone_size: few
cdr3_length: 15
d_call: -
v_call: TRBV10-3
cdr3_aa: CAISERQVPFYGYTF
cdr3_nt: TGTGCCATCAGTGAGCGACAGGTGCCTTTCTATGGCTACACCTTC

j_call: TRBJ2-3
clone_size: once
cdr3_length: 16
d_call: TRBD2
v_call: TRBV14
cdr3_aa: CASSQWTSETTDTQYF
cdr3_nt: TGTGCCAGCAGCCAATGGACTAGCGAGACCACAGATACGCAGTATTTT

j_call: TRBJ1-4
clone_size: -
cdr3_length: 12
d_call: -
v_call: TRBV19
cdr3_aa: CASADRGEKLFF
cdr3_nt: TGTGCCAGTGCAGATAGGGGTGAAAAACTGTTTTTT

j_call: TRBJ1-4
clone_size: -
cdr3_length: 15
d_call: -
v_call: TRBV6-7
cdr3_aa: CASSPPGLTNEKLFF
cdr3_nt: TGTGCCAGCAGTCCCCCGGGACTGACTAATGAAAAACTGTTTTTT

j_call: TRBJ1-5
clone_size: -
cdr3_length: 16
d_call: -
v_call: TRBV4-1
cdr3_aa: CASSRQEGGDNQPQHF
cdr3_nt: TGCGCCAGCAGCCGCCAAGAAGGGGGGGACAATCAGCCCCAGCATTTT

j_call: TRBJ2-2
clone_size: few
cdr3_length: 14
d_call: -
v_call: TRBV7-2
cdr3_aa: CASSYRTGTGELFF
cdr3_nt: TGTGCCAGCAGCTATCGGACGGGGACCGGGGAGCTGTTTTTT

j_call: TRBJ1-5
clone_size: -
cdr3_length: 13
d_call: -
v_call: TRBV27
cdr3_aa: CASSLSGPQPQHF
cdr3_nt: TGTGCCAGCAGTTTATCGGGGCCTCAGCCCCAGCATTTT

j_call: TRBJ1-2
clone_size: -
cdr3_length: 13
d_call: TRBD1
v_call: TRBV7-9
cdr3_aa: CASSRTGPNGYTF
cdr3_nt: TGTGCCAGCAGTAGGACAGGACCCAATGGCTACACCTTC

j_call: TRBJ1-1
clone_size: few
cdr3_length: 12
d_call: -
v_call: TRBV5-4
cdr3_aa: CASSSQGTEAFF
cdr3_nt: TGTGCCAGCAGCTCACAGGGCACTGAAGCTTTCTTT

j_call: TRBJ2-7
clone_size: -
cdr3_length: 13
d_call: -
v_call: TRBV12-5
cdr3_aa: CASGPPTVYEQYF
cdr3_nt: TGTGCTAGTGGTCCTCCGACAGTATACGAGCAGTACTTC

j_call: TRBJ2-2
clone_size: -
cdr3_length: 16
d_call: -
v_call: TRBV11-3
cdr3_aa: CASSFKADPNTGELFF
cdr3_nt: TGTGCCAGCAGCTTTAAAGCGGACCCGAACACCGGGGAGCTGTTTTTT

j_call: TRBJ1-6
clone_size: -
cdr3_length: 15
d_call: TRBD1
v_call: TRBV3-1/TRBV3-2
cdr3_aa: CASSQLQGAHRPLHF
cdr3_nt: TGTGCCAGCAGCCAGCTTCAGGGGGCCCATCGGCCCCTCCACTTT

j_call: TRBJ1-2
clone_size: -
cdr3_length: 15
d_call: TRBD1
v_call: TRBV7-9
cdr3_aa: CASSHRTGANYGYTF
cdr3_nt: TGTGCCAGCAGCCATAGGACAGGAGCTAACTATGGCTACACCTTC

j_call: TRBJ1-3
clone_size: once
cdr3_length: 12
d_call: -
v_call: TRBV7-9
cdr3_aa: CASIREVGQLYF
cdr3_nt: TGTGCCAGCATCCGGGAGGTGGGTCAACTATATTTT

j_call: TRBJ2-1
clone_size: -
cdr3_length: 15
d_call: TRBD2
v_call: TRBV11-3
cdr3_aa: CASSSSGKSYNEQFF
cdr3_nt: TGTGCCAGCAGCTCTAGCGGGAAATCCTACAATGAGCAGTTCTTC

j_call: TRBJ2-7
clone_size: -
cdr3_length: 17
d_call: TRBD1
v_call: TRBV13
cdr3_aa: CASSRSGTGGSRYEQYF
cdr3_nt: TGTGCCAGCAGCCGCTCCGGGACAGGGGGATCGAGGTACGAGCAGTACTTC

j_call: TRBJ1-6
clone_size: -
cdr3_length: 13
d_call: TRBD1
v_call: TRBV6-4
cdr3_aa: CASGTGIGSPLHF
cdr3_nt: TGTGCCAGTGGGACAGGGATCGGTTCACCCCTCCACTTT